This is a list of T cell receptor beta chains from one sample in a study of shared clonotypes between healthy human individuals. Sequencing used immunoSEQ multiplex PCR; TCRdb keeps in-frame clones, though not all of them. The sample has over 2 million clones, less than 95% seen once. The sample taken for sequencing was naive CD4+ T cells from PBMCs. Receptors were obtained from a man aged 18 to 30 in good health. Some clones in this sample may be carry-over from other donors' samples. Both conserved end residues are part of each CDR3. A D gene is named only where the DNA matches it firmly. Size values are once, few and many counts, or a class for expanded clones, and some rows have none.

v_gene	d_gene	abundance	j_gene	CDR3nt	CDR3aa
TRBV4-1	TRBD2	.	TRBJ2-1	TGCGCCAGCAGTAATAGGCTAGCGGGAGGTAAGGGCACCAACAATGAGCAGTTCTTC	CASSNRLAGGKGTNNEQFF
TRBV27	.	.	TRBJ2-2	TGTGCCAGCAGTTTATCGGGTGGGCGCGCCGGGGAGCTGTTTTTT	CASSLSGGRAGELFF
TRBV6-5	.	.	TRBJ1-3	TGTGCCAGCAGGGCCTTGAGCCACTCTGGAAACACCATATATTTT	CASRALSHSGNTIYF
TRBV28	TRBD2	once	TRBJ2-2	TGTGCCAGCAGTCATACTAGCGGGAGTATACTGAACACCGGGGAGCTGTTTTTT	CASSHTSGSILNTGELFF
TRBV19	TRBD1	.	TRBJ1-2	TGTGCCAGTAGCCCTACTGGGACAGGGTTGGGCTACACCTTC	CASSPTGTGLGYTF
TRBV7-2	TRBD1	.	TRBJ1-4	TGTGCCAGCAGCTTAGGGGGACAGGGAAATGAAAAACTGTTTTTT	CASSLGGQGNEKLFF
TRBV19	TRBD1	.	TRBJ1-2	TGTGCCAGTAGTACCTTGACAGGGGACGGCTACACCTTC	CASSTLTGDGYTF
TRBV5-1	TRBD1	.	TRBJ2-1	TGCGCCAGCAGCCCTAAAGGACAGGGGGATGTTGGGTTCTTC	CASSPKGQGDVGFF
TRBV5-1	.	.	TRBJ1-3	TGCGCCAGCAGCCTATCAGGGTTCGGAAACACCATATATTTT	CASSLSGFGNTIYF
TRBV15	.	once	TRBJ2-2	TGTGCCACCAGGCCCCCAGGGCGCACCGGGGAGCTGTTTTTT	CATRPPGRTGELFF
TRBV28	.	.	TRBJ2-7	TGTGCCAGCAGTCCTCAGCCCCACGAGCAGTACTTC	CASSPQPHEQYF
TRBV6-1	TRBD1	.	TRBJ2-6	TGTGCCAGCAGTGCCCCCAGGGGGCCTGGGGCCAACGTCCTGACTTTC	CASSAPRGPGANVLTF
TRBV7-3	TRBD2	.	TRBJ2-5	TGTGCCAGCAGCTTAGGTAGCGGGAATCCTTTGGCCCAGTACTTC	CASSLGSGNPLAQYF
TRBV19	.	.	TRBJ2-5	TGTGCCAGTAGTATTCTCAGGGCCACGGGCGAGACCCAGTACTTC	CASSILRATGETQYF
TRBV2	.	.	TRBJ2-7	TGTGCCAGCAGCATGGCTTACGAGCAGTACTTC	CASSMAYEQYF
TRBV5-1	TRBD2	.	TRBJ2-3	TGCGCCAGCAGCTTGGAAGGTAGCGGGAGGGCCATAGATACGCAGTATTTT	CASSLEGSGRAIDTQYF
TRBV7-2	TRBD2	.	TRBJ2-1	TGTGCCAGCAGCTTAGTCTCTAGCGGGGGATACAATGAGCAGTTCTTC	CASSLVSSGGYNEQFF
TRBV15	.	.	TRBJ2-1	TGTGCCACCAGCAGAGATCCCTCAGGCGTTTTGGAGCAGTTCTTC	CATSRDPSGVLEQFF
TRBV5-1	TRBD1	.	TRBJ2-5	TGCGCCAGCAGCTTGGACAGGGGTCCCCAAGAGACCCAGTACTTC	CASSLDRGPQETQYF
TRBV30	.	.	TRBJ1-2	TGTGCCTGGAGTGGGGGGCGCCGGGCTGGCTACACCTTC	CAWSGGRRAGYTF
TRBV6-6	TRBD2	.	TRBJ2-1	TGTGCCAGCCGGACTAGCGGGAACAATGAGCAGTTCTTC	CASRTSGNNEQFF
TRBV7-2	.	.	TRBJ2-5	TGTGCCAGCAGCTTAAACCGGGCATTCGCGACCCAGTACTTC	CASSLNRAFATQYF
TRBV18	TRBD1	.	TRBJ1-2	TGTGCCAGCTCACCGTCCCGGGACAGCTATGGCTACACCTTC	CASSPSRDSYGYTF
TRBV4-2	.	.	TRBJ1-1	TGTGCCAGCAGCCAGCGGGACGATCTGAACACTGAAGCTTTCTTT	CASSQRDDLNTEAFF
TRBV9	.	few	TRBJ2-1	TGTGCCAGCAGCGTAGGTGGCGGGACCTACAATGAGCAGTTCTTC	CASSVGGGTYNEQFF
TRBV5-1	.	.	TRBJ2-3	TGCGCCAGCCATACCACAGATACGCAGTATTTT	CASHTTDTQYF
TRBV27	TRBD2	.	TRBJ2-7	TGTGCCAGCAGTTTTATGGGACTAGCGGGAGAAAAGTACGAGCAGTACTTC	CASSFMGLAGEKYEQYF
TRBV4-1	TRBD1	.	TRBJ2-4	TGCGCCAGCAGCCCGGACAGGGGATCGGTCATTCAGTACTTC	CASSPDRGSVIQYF
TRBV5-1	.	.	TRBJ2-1	TGCGCCAGCAGCTTGGCACGGGGTGGGGGGAATGAGCAGTTCTTC	CASSLARGGGNEQFF
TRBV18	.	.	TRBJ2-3	TGTGCCAGCTCACTTCGAGTGACACAGGCAGGGGATACGCAGTATTTT	CASSLRVTQAGDTQYF
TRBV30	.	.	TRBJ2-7	TGTGCCTGGAGTGTGCAAACAGGGACCGAGCAGTACTTC	CAWSVQTGTEQYF
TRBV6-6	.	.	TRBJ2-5	TGTGCCAGCAGTTACCTGACAGTTCAAGAGACCCAGTACTTC	CASSYLTVQETQYF
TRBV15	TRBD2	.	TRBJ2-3	TGTGCCACCAGCAGAGATATAGCGGGGATCCCCGATACGCAGTATTTT	CATSRDIAGIPDTQYF